The 3 T cell receptor beta chains in this list originate from one sample, sequenced in a study of PD-L1 blockade in urothelial cancer. Clones were sequenced by immunoSEQ multiplex PCR, and TCRdb holds only the in-frame ones, with some missing. The sample has about 130,000 clones, about 83% seen once; the top ten hold 2% to 2.5%. Described time point: peripheral blood 6 weeks after treatment start. The source material was PBMCs, sampled around atezolizumab (anti-PD-L1) treatment. The receptors derive from a man aged 50 or older with urothelial cancer.

The J gene is TRBJ1-2, the V gene TRBV11-2, with 11 nucleotides matching TRBD1. This CDR3 has 16 amino acids. V lost 1 base to trimming and J lost 5 bases; unmatched junction nucleotides: 6. CDR1 is SGHAT and CDR2 is FQNNGV in the germline V gene. CDR3 region: CASSLAGQGVMYGYTF. DNA for the CDR3: TGTGCCAGCAGCTTAGCGGGACAGGGGGTGATGTATGGCTACACCTTC.

CDR3 bases: TGTGCCAGCAGCCGCGGACTAGCGGGATTCAATGAGCAGTTCTTC. Encoded protein: CASSRGLAGFNEQFF. The chain employs TRBV7-9 and TRBJ2-1, with 12 bases fitting TRBD2. The V gene's germline CDR1 is SEHNR and CDR2 FQNEAQ (reference sequence). With 5 bases clipped from V and 6 bases from J, the junction kept 5 bases outside the gene matches. CDR3 size: 15 residues.

The chain combines TRBV19 with TRBJ1-2; TRBD1 matches 12 bases. The CDR3 spans 15 residues. Germline values: CDR1 LNHDA, CDR2 SQIVND (reference sequence). V lost 6 bases, J lost 4 bases, and 6 bases stayed unmatched. The CDR3 reads CASRIGTGGTYGYTF. For the CDR3, the DNA is TGTGCCAGTAGAATCGGGACAGGGGGCACCTATGGCTACACCTTC.